This TCR beta chain came from a study of shared clonotypes between healthy human individuals. This clone appeared once. The CDR3 consists of 15 residues. Trimming cost V 7 bases and J 7 bases, with 23 bases left between them. The germline V gene encodes CDR1 SGDLS and CDR2 YYNGEE. The data were produced by immunoSEQ multiplex PCR, yet TCRdb's version contains in-frame clones alone and is incomplete. The sample has 2 million to 2.5 million clones; 95% are singletons. This rearrangement joins TRBV9 to TRBJ1-2, with a possible D match to TRBD1 (5 bases). Sequenced input: naive CD4+ T cells sorted from blood. Subset given: CD45RA+ positively selected. The source of this sequence is a man aged 18 to 30 in good health. The DNA for the CDR3 is TGTGCCAGCGCTCAAGAAGCGGCAGGGCCAAGTGGCTACACCTTC. Protein product: CASAQEAAGPSGYTF.